This TCR beta chain was captured in a study of blood T cell repertoires in COVID-19. The table came from immunoSEQ multiplex PCR; TCRdb's copy has only in-frame clones and leaves some out. The repertoire holds around 280,000 clones, with around 89% as singletons. Trimming removed 6 bases at V and 0 bases at J, with 14 bases between. The germline V gene has CDR1 MDHEN and CDR2 SYDVKM. CDR3 length: 15 amino acids. The sample was PBMCs or T cells enriched from blood (not recorded which). The sequence was collected from a young woman with acute COVID-19. The chain joins TRBV28 to TRBJ1-2; tentative D call: TRBD1 (6 bases). The CDR3 bases are TGTGCCAGCAGAAATCAGGGGCGATCTAACTATGGCTACACCTTC. Translated, it gives CASRNQGRSNYGYTF.